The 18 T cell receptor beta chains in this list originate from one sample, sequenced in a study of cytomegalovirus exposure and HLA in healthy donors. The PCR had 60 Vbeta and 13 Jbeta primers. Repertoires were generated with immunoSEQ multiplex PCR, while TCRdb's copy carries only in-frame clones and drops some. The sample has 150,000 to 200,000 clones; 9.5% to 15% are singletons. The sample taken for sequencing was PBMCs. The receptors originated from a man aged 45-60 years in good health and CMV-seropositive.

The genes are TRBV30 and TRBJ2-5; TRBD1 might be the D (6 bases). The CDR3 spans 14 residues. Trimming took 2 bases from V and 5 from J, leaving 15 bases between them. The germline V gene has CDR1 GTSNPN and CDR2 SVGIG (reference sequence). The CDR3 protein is CAWSIVRRGETQYF. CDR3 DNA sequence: TGTGCCTGGAGTATCGTCCGCAGGGGTGAGACCCAGTACTTC. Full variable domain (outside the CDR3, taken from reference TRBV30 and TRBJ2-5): SQTIHQWPATLVQPVGSPLSLECTVEGTSNPNLYWYRQAAGRGLQLLFYSVGIGQISSEVPQNLSASRPQDRQFILSSKKLLLSDSGFYLCAWSIVRRGETQYFGPGTRLLVL.

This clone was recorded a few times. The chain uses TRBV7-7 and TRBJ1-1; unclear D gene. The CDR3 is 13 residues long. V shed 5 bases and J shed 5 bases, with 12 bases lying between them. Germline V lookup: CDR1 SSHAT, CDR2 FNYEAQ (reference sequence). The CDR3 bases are TGTGCCAGCAGCCCGGGCCCGGGGACTGAAGCTTTCTTT. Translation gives CASSPGPGTEAFF.

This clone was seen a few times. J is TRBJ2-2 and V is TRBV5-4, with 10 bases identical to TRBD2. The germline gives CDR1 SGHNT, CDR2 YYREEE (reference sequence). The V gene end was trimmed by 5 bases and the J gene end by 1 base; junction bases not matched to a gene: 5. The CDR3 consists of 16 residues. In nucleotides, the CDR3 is TGTGCCAGCAGTCGGAGACTAGCGGGGAACACCGGGGAGCTGTTTTTT. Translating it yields CASSRRLAGNTGELFF.

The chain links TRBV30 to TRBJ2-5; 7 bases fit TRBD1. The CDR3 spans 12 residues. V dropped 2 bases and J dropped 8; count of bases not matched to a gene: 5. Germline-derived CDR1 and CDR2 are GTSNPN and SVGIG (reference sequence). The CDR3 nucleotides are TGTGCCTGGAGTACTGAAGGGGGCACCCAGTACTTC. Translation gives CAWSTEGGTQYF. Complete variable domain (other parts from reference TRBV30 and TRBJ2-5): SQTIHQWPATLVQPVGSPLSLECTVEGTSNPNLYWYRQAAGRGLQLLFYSVGIGQISSEVPQNLSASRPQDRQFILSSKKLLLSDSGFYLCAWSTEGGTQYFGPGTRLLVL.

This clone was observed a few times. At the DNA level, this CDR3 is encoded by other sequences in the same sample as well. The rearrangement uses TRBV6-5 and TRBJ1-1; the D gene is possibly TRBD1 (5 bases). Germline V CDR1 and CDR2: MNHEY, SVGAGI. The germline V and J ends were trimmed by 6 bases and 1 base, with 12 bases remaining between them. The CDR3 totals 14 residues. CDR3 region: CASRPQGKNTEAFF. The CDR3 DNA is TGTGCCAGCAGACCGCAGGGCAAGAACACTGAAGCTTTCTTT.

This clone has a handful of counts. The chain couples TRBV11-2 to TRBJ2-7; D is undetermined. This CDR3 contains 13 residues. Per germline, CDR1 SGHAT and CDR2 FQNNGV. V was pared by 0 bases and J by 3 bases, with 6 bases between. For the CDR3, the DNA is TGTGCCAGCAGCTTAGAACAGTTCTACGAGCAGTACGTC. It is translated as CASSLEQFYEQYV.

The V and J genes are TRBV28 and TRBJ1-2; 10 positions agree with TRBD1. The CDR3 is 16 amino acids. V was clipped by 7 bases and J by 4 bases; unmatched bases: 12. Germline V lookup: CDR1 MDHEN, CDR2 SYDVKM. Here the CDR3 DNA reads TGTGCCAGCACTGAACCGGGACAGGGGAGGTTCTATGGCTACACCTTC. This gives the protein CASTEPGQGRFYGYTF.

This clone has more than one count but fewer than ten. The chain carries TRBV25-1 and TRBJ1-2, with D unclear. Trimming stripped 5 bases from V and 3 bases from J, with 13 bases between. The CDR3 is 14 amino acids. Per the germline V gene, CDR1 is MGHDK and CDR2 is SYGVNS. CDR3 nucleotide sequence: TGTGCCAGCAGTCCCCTTCGGGGTGACTATGGCTACACCTTC. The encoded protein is CASSPLRGDYGYTF.

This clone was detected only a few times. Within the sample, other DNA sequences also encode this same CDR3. CDR3 sequence reads: CASSLGQSNQPQHF. The CDR3 DNA reads TGTGCCAGCAGCTTAGGTCAGAGCAATCAGCCCCAGCATTTT. This sequence joins TRBV7-9 and TRBJ1-5, with no clear D. Germline CDR1 is SEHNR and CDR2 is FQNEAQ (reference sequence). CDR3 length equals 14 residues. V was trimmed by 1 base and J by 1 base, leaving 5 bases between them.

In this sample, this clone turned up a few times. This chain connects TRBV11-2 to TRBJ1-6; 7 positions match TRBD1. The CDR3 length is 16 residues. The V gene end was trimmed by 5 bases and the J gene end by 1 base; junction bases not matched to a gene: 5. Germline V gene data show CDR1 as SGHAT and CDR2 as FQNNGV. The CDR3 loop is CASSPKTGSYNSPLHF. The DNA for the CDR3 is TGTGCCAGCAGCCCAAAGACAGGGTCCTATAATTCACCCCTCCACTTT.

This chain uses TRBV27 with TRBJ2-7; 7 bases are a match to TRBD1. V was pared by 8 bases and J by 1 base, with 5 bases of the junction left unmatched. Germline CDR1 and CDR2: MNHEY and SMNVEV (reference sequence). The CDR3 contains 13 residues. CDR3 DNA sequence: TGTGCCAGCGCTCGACAGGGATCCTACGAGCAGTACGTC. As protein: CASARQGSYEQYV.

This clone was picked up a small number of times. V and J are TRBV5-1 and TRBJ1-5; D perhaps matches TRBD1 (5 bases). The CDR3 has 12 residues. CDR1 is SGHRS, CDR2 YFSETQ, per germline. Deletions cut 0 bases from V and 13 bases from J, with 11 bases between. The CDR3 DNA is TGCGCCAGCAGCTTGGCGGCTGGGGCTCAGCATTTT. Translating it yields CASSLAAGAQHF.

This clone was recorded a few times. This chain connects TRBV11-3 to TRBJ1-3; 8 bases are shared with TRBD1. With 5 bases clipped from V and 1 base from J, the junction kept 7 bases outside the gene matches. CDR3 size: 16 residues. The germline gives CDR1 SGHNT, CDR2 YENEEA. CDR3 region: CASSPGQGWSGNTIYF. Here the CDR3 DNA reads TGTGCCAGCAGCCCAGGACAGGGATGGTCTGGAAACACCATATATTTT.

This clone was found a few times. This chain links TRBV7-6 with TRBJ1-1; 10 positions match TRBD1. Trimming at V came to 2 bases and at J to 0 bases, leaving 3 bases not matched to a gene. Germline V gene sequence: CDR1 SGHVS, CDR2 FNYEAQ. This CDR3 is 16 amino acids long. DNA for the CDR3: TGTGCCAGCAGCTTATTAGGACAGGGGGTGAACACTGAAGCTTTCTTT. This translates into CASSLLGQGVNTEAFF.

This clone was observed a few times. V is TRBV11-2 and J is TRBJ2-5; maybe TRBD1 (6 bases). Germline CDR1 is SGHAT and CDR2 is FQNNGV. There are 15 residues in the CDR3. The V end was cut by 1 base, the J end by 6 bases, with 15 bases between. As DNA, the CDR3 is TGTGCCAGCAGCTTAGCTCCCGACAGGATGAAGACCCAGTACTTC. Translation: CASSLAPDRMKTQYF.

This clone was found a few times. The CDR3 nucleotides are TGTGCCAGCAGCTTGGAGCGGGGCCGGGAGCTGTTTTTT. Its translation is CASSLERGRELFF. The chain uses TRBV5-5 and TRBJ2-2; 7 bases line up with TRBD2. V trimming: 0 bases; J trimming: 9 bases; junction bases outside the gene matches: 2. The CDR3 length is 13 residues. Germline assignment: CDR1 SGHKS and CDR2 YYEKEE (reference sequence).

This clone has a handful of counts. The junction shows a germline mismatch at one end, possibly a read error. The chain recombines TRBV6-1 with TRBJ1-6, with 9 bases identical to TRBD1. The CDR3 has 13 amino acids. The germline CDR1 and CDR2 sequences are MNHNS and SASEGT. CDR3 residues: CAGRTGDYSPLHF. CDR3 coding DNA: TGTGCCGGCAGGACAGGGGATTATTCACCCCTCCACTTT.

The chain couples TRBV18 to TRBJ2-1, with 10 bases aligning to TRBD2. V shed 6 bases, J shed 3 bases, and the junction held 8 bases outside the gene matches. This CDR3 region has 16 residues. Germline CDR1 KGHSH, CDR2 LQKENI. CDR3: CASSLRTSGIYNEQFF. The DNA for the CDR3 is TGTGCCAGCTCTCTCAGGACTAGCGGAATCTACAATGAGCAGTTCTTC.